Listed below are T cell receptor beta chains from one sample, sequenced in a study of shared clonotypes between healthy human individuals. Sequenced by immunoSEQ multiplex PCR; TCRdb stores in-frame clones only, minus some. The sample has millions of clones; 95% are singletons. The sequencing input was naive CD4+ T cells sorted from blood. These receptors were collected from a man between 18 and 29 years old in good health. The CDR3 runs from the conserved cysteine through the conserved F or W. D genes are given only for firm matches. A clone size is listed for some rows: how often the clone was seen (once, few, many), or a class if it is expanded.

j_call | clone_size | d_call | cdr3_length | v_call | cdr3_nt | cdr3_aa
TRBJ2-6 | . | . | 15 | TRBV5-6 | TGTGCCAGCAGCGGATCAGGGACCGGGGCCAACGTCCTGACTTTC | CASSGSGTGANVLTF
TRBJ2-3 | . | TRBD1 | 20 | TRBV4-2 | TGTGCCAGCAGCCAGATACGACAGGGGGTTTATTTCTCTAGCACAGATACGCAGTATTTT | CASSQIRQGVYFSSTDTQYF
TRBJ1-2 | . | TRBD1 | 14 | TRBV7-2 | TGTGCCAGCAGCATTGGACAGGGGGCTTATGGCTACACCTTC | CASSIGQGAYGYTF
TRBJ1-2 | once | . | 12 | TRBV28 | TGTGCCAGCCTACAGGGATTCTATGGCTACACCTTC | CASLQGFYGYTF
TRBJ1-1 | . | . | 15 | TRBV7-9 | TGTGCCAGCAGCTTAGGGCTCCCCAAGAACACTGAAGCTTTCTTT | CASSLGLPKNTEAFF
TRBJ1-2 | once | . | 16 | TRBV25-1 | TGTGCCAGCAGTTCCCCTTCGGACAGATCCTCCTATGGCTACACCTTC | CASSSPSDRSSYGYTF
TRBJ1-3 | . | TRBD1 | 14 | TRBV9 | TGTGCCAGCGACAGGGAGGAATCTGGAAACACCATATATTTT | CASDREESGNTIYF
TRBJ1-2 | . | . | 11 | TRBV30 | TGTGCCTGGAGTACCAGATATGGCGACACCTTC | CAWSTRYGDTF
TRBJ2-1 | . | . | 15 | TRBV5-6 | TGTGCCAGCACCCGGGACTCGAGCTCCTACAATGAGCAGTTCTTC | CASTRDSSSYNEQFF
TRBJ1-2 | . | . | 13 | TRBV5-1 | TGCGCCAGCAGCTTGCCCACCAAGTTTGGCTACACCTTC | CASSLPTKFGYTF
TRBJ1-4 | . | . | 15 | TRBV30 | TGTGCCTGGAGTGTTCCCCGGGGAACTAATGAAAAACTGTTTTTT | CAWSVPRGTNEKLFF
TRBJ2-4 | . | . | 14 | TRBV6-5 | TGTGCCAGCAGCAGGGGAGAGTCCAAAAACATTCAGTACTTC | CASSRGESKNIQYF
TRBJ2-6 | . | . | 15 | TRBV19 | TGTGCCAGTAGTATGATCGGGGCTGGGGCCAACGTCCTGACTTTC | CASSMIGAGANVLTF
TRBJ2-1 | . | . | 14 | TRBV18 | TGTGCCAGCTCACCACGGCGGTCCTCCGATGAGCAGTTCTTC | CASSPRRSSDEQFF
TRBJ2-3 | . | TRBD1 | 14 | TRBV2 | TGTGCCAGCAGTGCAGGGGGAGGCACAGATACGCAGTATTTT | CASSAGGGTDTQYF
TRBJ1-4 | . | . | 10 | TRBV20-1 | TGCAGTGCTGCCAGGGAAAAACTGTTTTTT | CSAAREKLFF
TRBJ2-2 | . | . | 14 | TRBV6-4 | TGTGCCAGCTCCCGAGGGCCCGAGACCGGGGAGCTGTTTTTT | CASSRGPETGELFF
TRBJ1-3 | . | . | 16 | TRBV10-3 | TGTGCCATCAGGATGGGACCACTCCGCTCTGGAAACACCATATATTTT | CAIRMGPLRSGNTIYF
TRBJ2-7 | . | . | 16 | TRBV15 | TGTGCCACCAGCAGAGATCCTCTAGCGCCTACCTACGAGCAGTACTTC | CATSRDPLAPTYEQYF
TRBJ2-7 | . | TRBD1 | 15 | TRBV7-6 | TGTGCCAGCAGCCTTACCGGGACAGGGGCCTCCGAGCAGTACTTC | CASSLTGTGASEQYF
TRBJ2-1 | . | TRBD2 | 16 | TRBV12-5 | TGTGCTAGTGGTTTGTCCCGGACTAGCGGATACAATGAGCAGTTCTTC | CASGLSRTSGYNEQFF
TRBJ2-1 | once | . | 23 | TRBV5-1 | TGCGCCAGCAGCCTTGTGGGGGCTGCATTCGGGAGCCGCCAAGTCCTAATGTACAATGAGCAGTTCTTC | CASSLVGAAFGSRQVLMYNEQFF
TRBJ2-7 | . | TRBD2 | 14 | TRBV11-2 | TGTGCCAGCAGCTTCGGGAGGGACTCCTACGAGCAGTACTTC | CASSFGRDSYEQYF
TRBJ2-6 | . | . | 14 | TRBV18 | TGTGCCAGCTCACCTCTCTCTGGGGCCAACGTCCTGACTTTC | CASSPLSGANVLTF
TRBJ2-5 | . | TRBD1 | 14 | TRBV5-6 | TGTGCCAGCAGCTTAAGACAGGGAACGGAGACCCAGTACTTC | CASSLRQGTETQYF
TRBJ1-1 | . | TRBD1 | 13 | TRBV6-5 | TGTGCCAGCAGTTACTCGAGCAGGGGGGAGTCTTTCTTT | CASSYSSRGESFF
TRBJ2-7 | . | TRBD1 | 14 | TRBV19 | TGTGCCAGTAGAAAGACAGGGGTCTCCTACGAGCAGTACTTC | CASRKTGVSYEQYF
TRBJ1-5 | . | . | 15 | TRBV5-1 | TGCGCCAGCAGCTTGGTCACAGGTTCCAATCAGCCCCAGCATTTT | CASSLVTGSNQPQHF
TRBJ2-7 | few | TRBD2 | 14 | TRBV5-1 | TGCGCCAGCAGCACGCTAGCGGGGGCATACGAGCAGTACTTC | CASSTLAGAYEQYF
TRBJ1-2 | . | . | 13 | TRBV7-8 | TGTGCCAGTACCGTTGGGGCAGCCTATGGCTACACCTTC | CASTVGAAYGYTF
TRBJ2-1 | . | . | 13 | TRBV6-5 | TGTGCCAGCAGTTACTCGAAAGGTAGTGAGCAGTTCTTC | CASSYSKGSEQFF
TRBJ2-1 | . | . | 17 | TRBV27 | TGTGCCAGCAGTCCACGAGCGACCTTGGGCTCCTACAATGAGCAGTTCTTC | CASSPRATLGSYNEQFF
TRBJ2-1 | . | TRBD2 | 14 | TRBV18 | TGTGCCAGCTCGCGAGCGGGGGGGTACAATGAGCAGTTCTTC | CASSRAGGYNEQFF
TRBJ1-5 | . | TRBD1 | 14 | TRBV7-2 | TGTGCCAGCAGCTATTCAGGGGGTGGTCAGCCCCAGCATTTT | CASSYSGGGQPQHF
TRBJ2-7 | . | TRBD2 | 14 | TRBV6-5 | TGTGCCAGCAGTTCCGCTAGCGGTTCCTACGAGCAGTACTTC | CASSSASGSYEQYF
TRBJ2-5 | . | . | 15 | TRBV30 | TGTGCCTGGAGTCCACCCCCGACTTCACAAGAGACCCAGTACTTC | CAWSPPPTSQETQYF
TRBJ2-7 | once | TRBD2 | 13 | TRBV19 | TGTGCCAGCAGACCGGGACTAGGTCGGGAGCAGTACTTC | CASRPGLGREQYF
TRBJ1-3 | . | . | 14 | TRBV5-1 | TGCGCCAGCAGCTATGGGATTTCTGGAAACACCATATATTTT | CASSYGISGNTIYF
TRBJ1-6 | . | TRBD1 | 15 | TRBV4-3 | TGCGCCAGCAGCCAGGATGGACAGGGGAATTCACCCCTCCACTTT | CASSQDGQGNSPLHF
TRBJ2-3 | . | TRBD2 | 14 | TRBV4-1 | TGCGCCAGCAGCAGGCCAGCGGGAACAGATACGCAGTATTTT | CASSRPAGTDTQYF
TRBJ2-7 | . | . | 13 | TRBV11-3 | TGTGCCAGCAGTACCGGGGCGACCTACGAGCAGTACTTC | CASSTGATYEQYF
TRBJ1-2 | . | TRBD1 | 15 | TRBV28 | TGTGCCAGCAGTGACCCGGGACAGGGTGTCTCTGGCTACACCTTC | CASSDPGQGVSGYTF
TRBJ2-1 | . | TRBD1 | 15 | TRBV7-8 | TGTGCCAGCAGCTCAGACAGGGCCAGGTACAATGAGCAGTTCTTC | CASSSDRARYNEQFF
TRBJ2-7 | . | . | 14 | TRBV11-2 | TGTGCCAGCAGCTTACGGCAGCAGACCTACGAGCAGTACTTC | CASSLRQQTYEQYF
TRBJ1-2 | . | TRBD1 | 17 | TRBV18 | TGTGCCAGCTCACCGGGGGACAGGGCAAGTGGGAACTATGGCTACACCTTC | CASSPGDRASGNYGYTF
TRBJ1-5 | . | . | 14 | TRBV5-6 | TGTGCCAGCAGCTTTGGACGTGAGGGCCAGCCCCAGCATTTT | CASSFGREGQPQHF
TRBJ2-7 | . | . | 12 | TRBV19 | TGTGCCAGTAGTGCGCAGGGCTACGAGCAGTACTTC | CASSAQGYEQYF
TRBJ2-7 | . | . | 13 | TRBV7-9 | TGTGCCAGCAGCCGGGAGAACAGATACAGGGTTTCCTTC | CASSRENRYRVSF
TRBJ2-7 | . | . | 13 | TRBV28 | TGTGCCAGCAGGGGTGGGGGGTCCCACGAGCAGTACTTC | CASRGGGSHEQYF
TRBJ2-5 | . | TRBD1 | 15 | TRBV12-5 | TGTGCTAGTGGTTTGCCGGGACAGGGGGCAGGGACCCAGTACTTC | CASGLPGQGAGTQYF
TRBJ1-1 | . | . | 15 | TRBV6-1 | TGTGCCAGCAGCCCCGCTGGGGGTTTGAGGGGTGAAGCTTTCTTT | CASSPAGGLRGEAFF
TRBJ1-6 | . | . | 14 | TRBV2 | TGTGCCAGCGAGAGGGGATCCAGTAATTCACCCCTCCACTTT | CASERGSSNSPLHF